These T cell receptor beta chains were read from a single sample in a study of T cell responses to AZD1222 COVID-19 vaccine. Here immunoSEQ multiplex PCR was the method, and the copy in TCRdb shows in-frame clones only, minus some. Among some 140,000 clones listed, 90% were seen once. Sample: peripheral blood, taken on day 0 of AZD1222 vaccination. These receptor sequences come from an adult in good health. Both conserved end residues are part of each CDR3. D genes are given only for firm matches.

v_call	d_call	j_call	cdr3_length	cdr3_aa	cdr3_nt
TRBV19	.	TRBJ2-5	14	CASSMRGGPETQYF	TGTGCCAGTAGTATGAGGGGGGGGCCAGAGACCCAGTACTTC
TRBV29-1	TRBD2	TRBJ2-2	14	CSVWLAGAGGELFF	TGCAGCGTTTGGCTAGCGGGAGCCGGCGGGGAGCTGTTTTTT
TRBV6-5	TRBD1	TRBJ2-1	14	CASSRTGGSNEQFF	TGTGCCAGCAGTCGGACAGGGGGTTCCAATGAGCAGTTCTTC
TRBV9	TRBD1	TRBJ1-2	15	CASSVVSYRGDGYTF	TGTGCCAGCAGCGTAGTGTCCTACAGGGGAGATGGCTACACCTTC
TRBV7-9	.	TRBJ2-2	16	CASSLGRQANTGELFF	TGTGCCAGCAGCTTGGGGAGACAGGCGAACACCGGGGAGCTGTTTTTT
TRBV28	TRBD1	TRBJ1-2	14	CASSLYQGGPGYTF	TGTGCCAGCAGTTTATATCAGGGGGGCCCGGGCTACACCTTC
TRBV6-5	.	TRBJ1-5	14	CASRTSGVGQPQHF	TGTGCCAGCAGAACCTCAGGGGTGGGTCAGCCCCAGCATTTT
TRBV25-1	.	TRBJ1-2	14	CASSPGGTLYGYTF	TGTGCCAGCAGCCCCGGGGGAACCCTCTATGGCTACACCTTC
TRBV11-2	.	TRBJ2-1	15	CASSLDLTGRSEQFF	TGTGCCAGCAGCTTAGATCTTACAGGGAGAAGTGAGCAGTTCTTC
TRBV2	.	TRBJ1-2	12	CASSEAPYGYTF	TGTGCCAGCAGTGAGGCCCCCTATGGCTACACCTTC